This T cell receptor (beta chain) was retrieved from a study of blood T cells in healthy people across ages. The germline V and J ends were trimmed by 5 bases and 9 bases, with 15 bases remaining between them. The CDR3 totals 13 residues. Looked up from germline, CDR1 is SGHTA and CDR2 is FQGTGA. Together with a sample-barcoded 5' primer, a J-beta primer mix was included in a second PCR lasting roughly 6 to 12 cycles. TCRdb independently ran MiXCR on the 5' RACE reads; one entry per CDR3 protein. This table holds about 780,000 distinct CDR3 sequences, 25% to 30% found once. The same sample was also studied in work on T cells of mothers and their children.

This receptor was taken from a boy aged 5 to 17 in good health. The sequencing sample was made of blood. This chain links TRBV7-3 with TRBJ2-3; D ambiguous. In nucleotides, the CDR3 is TGTGCCAGCAGCGACACCCCTACGAACACGCAGTATTTT. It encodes CASSDTPTNTQYF.